These 21 T cell receptor beta chains were sequenced from one sample in a study of T cell responses to AZD1222 COVID-19 vaccine. TCRdb keeps only in-frame clones here, not all; method: immunoSEQ multiplex PCR. The data hold tens of thousands of clones, with roughly 90% observed a single time. The input for sequencing was peripheral blood, taken on day 0 of AZD1222 vaccination. The receptors shown here come from an adult in good health.

The rearrangement uses TRBV2 and TRBJ1-1, with D perhaps matching TRBD1 (5 bases). Trimming pared 7 bases from V and 2 bases from J, leaving 11 bases between. Germline CDR1 SNHLY, CDR2 FYNNEI. This CDR3 region has 13 residues. CDR3 DNA sequence: TGTGCCAGCAATAAAGACAGTAACACTGAAGCTTTCTTT. It translates to CASNKDSNTEAFF.

The chain carries TRBV28 and TRBJ1-2; D possibly corresponds to TRBD1 (5 bases). CDR1 and CDR2 (germline): MDHEN, SYDVKM. The V gene lost 1 base and the J gene lost 3 bases, with 6 bases spanning the gap. There are 13 residues in the CDR3. This CDR3 is CASSLSTDYGYTF. CDR3 nucleotide sequence: TGTGCCAGCAGTTTATCGACAGACTATGGCTACACCTTC.

CDR3 sequence: CASSSEVVLAGNYEQYF. In DNA form, the CDR3 reads TGTGCCAGCAGTTCTGAGGTAGTACTAGCGGGAAACTACGAGCAGTACTTC. The chain carries TRBV27 and TRBJ2-7; TRBD2 matches at 10 bases. The V segment lost 4 bases and the J segment 3 bases; nucleotides outside the gene matches: 12. This CDR3 has 17 residues. The germline CDR1 and CDR2 sequences are MNHEY and SMNVEV (reference sequence).

V is TRBV9 and J is TRBJ1-1; no clear D. CDR1 and CDR2 from the germline V gene are SGDLS and YYNGEE. V lost 4 bases to trimming and J lost 0 bases, with 13 bases between them. This CDR3 is built from 15 residues. Here the CDR3 DNA reads TGTGCCAGCAGCCCCACGACGGCTATGAACACTGAAGCTTTCTTT. Amino acids: CASSPTTAMNTEAFF. Supplemented by reference TRBV9 and TRBJ1-1, the full variable domain reads DSGVTQTPKHLITATGQRVTLRCSPRSGDLSVYWYQQSLDQGLQFLIQYYNGEERAKGNILERFSAQQFPDLHSELNLSSLELGDSALYFCASSPTTAMNTEAFFGQGTRLTVV.

The chain is built from TRBV2 and TRBJ1-1; D is perhaps TRBD1 (5 bases). The germline gives CDR1 SNHLY, CDR2 FYNNEI. Trimming took off 5 bases at V and 2 bases at J, with 12 bases between the two ends. The CDR3 is 14 residues long. CDR3 bases: TGTGCCAGCAGTAGGGACGGCCGCAACACTGAAGCTTTCTTT. Its translation is CASSRDGRNTEAFF.

J is TRBJ1-2 and V is TRBV13; unclear D gene. The CDR3 extends over 17 amino acids. V lost 0 bases and J 4 bases, leaving 18 bases between the germline ends. The germline V gene encodes CDR1 PRHDT and CDR2 FYEKMQ (reference sequence). The CDR3 region has the DNA TGTGCCAGCAGCTTAGGAGCACCAATCAGACAAGGCTATGGCTACACCTTC. Protein product: CASSLGAPIRQGYGYTF.

This chain links TRBV5-1 with TRBJ1-2; 7 nucleotides agree with TRBD1. This CDR3 is built from 16 residues. The germline CDR1 and CDR2 sequences are SGHRS and YFSETQ. The V segment lost 0 bases and the J segment 3 bases; nucleotides outside the gene matches: 8. The CDR3 sequence is CASSLGDREPDYGYTF. As DNA, the CDR3 is TGCGCCAGCAGCTTGGGAGACAGGGAGCCAGACTATGGCTACACCTTC.

The gene calls are TRBV3-1 (or the pseudogene TRBV3-2) and TRBJ1-2; 9 bases agree with TRBD1. The CDR3 extends over 14 amino acids. Per germline, CDR1 LGHDT and CDR2 YNNKEL (reference sequence). V was pared by 4 bases and J by 7 bases, with 7 bases of the junction left unmatched. CDR3 region: CASSPLGTGIGYTF. The CDR3 DNA reads TGTGCCAGCAGCCCTCTAGGGACAGGGATTGGCTACACCTTC.

V and J are TRBV4-1 and TRBJ1-2; the match to TRBD1 covers 8 bases. This CDR3 has 13 residues. V shed 1 base, J shed 6 bases, and the junction held 1 base outside the gene matches. Germline lookup yields CDR1 MGHRA and CDR2 YSYEKL. The DNA of the CDR3 is TGCGCCAGCAGCCAAGGACAGGGGCATGGCTACACCTTC. Its protein is CASSQGQGHGYTF.

The CDR3 region has the DNA TGTGCCACCTCTGCCTTTTACAATGAGCAGTTCTTC. Protein: CATSAFYNEQFF. The J gene is TRBJ2-1, the V gene TRBV15, with D hard to call. The CDR3 has 12 amino acids. V lost 8 bases to trimming and J lost 4 bases, with 9 bases between them. CDR1 and CDR2 (germline): LNHNV, YYDKDF (reference sequence).

This chain joins TRBV6-1 and TRBJ1-3; no definite D call. Germline CDR1 is MNHNS and CDR2 is SASEGT. V was clipped by 3 bases and J by 4 bases, with 4 bases between them. This CDR3 contains 12 residues. The CDR3 region has the DNA TGTGCCAGCAGTGATAAGGGAAACACCATATATTTT. It specifies CASSDKGNTIYF.

The V gene is TRBV25-1, the J gene TRBJ2-5; 11 bases map to TRBD2. CDR1 MGHDK and CDR2 SYGVNS come from the germline V gene. The CDR3 covers 15 residues. Trimming cost V 3 bases and J 6 bases; bases outside gene matches: 6. CDR3 residues: CASSEARLAGQTQYF. CDR3 DNA: TGTGCCAGCAGTGAGGCAAGACTAGCGGGACAGACCCAGTACTTC.

This chain joins TRBV5-8 and TRBJ2-7, with D maybe TRBD2 (6 bases). In germline, CDR1 is SGHTS, CDR2 YDEGEE. Deletions cut 5 bases from V and 1 base from J, with 16 bases between. The CDR3 has 15 residues. DNA of the CDR3: TGTGCCAGCAGTCCGGGACTGGGATATTCCTACGAGCAGTACTTC. Translated, it gives CASSPGLGYSYEQYF.

The genes are TRBV3-1 (or the pseudogene TRBV3-2) and TRBJ2-5, with unresolved D. Between the trimmed V and J ends, which lost 1 base and 3 bases, there was a span of 6 bases. CDR3 length: 13 amino acids. Per germline, CDR1 LGHDT and CDR2 YNNKEL (reference sequence). CDR3 nucleotide sequence: TGTGCCAGCAGCCAAGGTCTAAAAGAGACCCAGTACTTC. Residues: CASSQGLKETQYF.

The chain couples TRBV3-1 (or the pseudogene TRBV3-2) to TRBJ2-7; D is ambiguous. V was cut by 1 base and J by 0 bases, with 10 bases left in between. The germline CDR1 and CDR2 sequences are LGHDT and YNNKEL (reference sequence). The CDR3 loop spans 15 amino acids. The CDR3 sequence is CASSQGRLYSYEQYF. The CDR3, as DNA: TGTGCCAGCAGCCAAGGTCGACTTTACTCCTACGAGCAGTACTTC.

This clone showed up just a few times. As DNA, the CDR3 is TGTGCCAGCAGTGACCCGGGACAGGGGAACTATGGCTACACCTTC. Its protein is CASSDPGQGNYGYTF. The gene calls are TRBV28 and TRBJ1-2; TRBD1 aligns across 10 bases. Germline V gene lookup returns CDR1 MDHEN and CDR2 SYDVKM. This CDR3 has 15 amino acids. Trimming cost V 5 bases and J 2 bases; bases outside gene matches: 5.

This chain links TRBV7-2 with TRBJ1-1; 7 bases fit TRBD1. CDR3 length: 13 residues. The germline CDR1 and CDR2 sequences are SGHTA and FQGNSA. V shed 5 bases and J 6 bases; nucleotides not matched to a gene: 6. DNA for the CDR3: TGTGCCAGCAGCGTACAGGGGCGGGCTGAAGCTTTCTTT. Encoded protein: CASSVQGRAEAFF.

The chain couples TRBV11-3 to TRBJ2-2, with D hard to call. The length of the CDR3 is 14 residues. The ends were cut back, 1 base at V and 3 bases at J, with 6 bases in the middle. The germline CDR1 and CDR2 sequences are SGHNT and YENEEA. The CDR3 DNA is TGTGCCAGCAGCTTAGGATCCCACACCGGGGAGCTGTTTTTT. Its translation is CASSLGSHTGELFF.

This clone turned up a few times. V usage is TRBV7-3 and J usage is TRBJ1-2; 9 bases match TRBD1. J was trimmed by 6 bases and V by 5 bases; bases with no gene match: 7. This CDR3 contains 14 residues. The germline V gene has CDR1 SGHTA and CDR2 FQGTGA. Written as DNA, the CDR3 is TGTGCCAGCAGCCCTCGGACAGGGGAGAATGGCTACACCTTC. As protein: CASSPRTGENGYTF.

The V gene is TRBV11-2, the J gene TRBJ1-2; tentatively, D is TRBD1 (5 bases). CDR3 length equals 14 residues. The germline CDR1 and CDR2 sequences are SGHAT and FQNNGV. V lost 4 bases and J lost 8, with 17 bases in between. The CDR3 sequence is CASSSRDPFGGYTF. The CDR3 coding sequence is TGTGCCAGCAGCTCGAGGGACCCCTTCGGAGGCTACACCTTC.

This clone was seen once. V is TRBV11-2 and J is TRBJ2-4; D ambiguous. The CDR3 totals 13 residues. V was cut by 6 bases and J by 0 bases, with 6 bases left in between. The germline CDR1 and CDR2 sequences are SGHAT and FQNNGV. CDR3 amino acids: CASRDLAKNIQYF. In DNA form, the CDR3 reads TGTGCCAGCAGGGACCTAGCCAAAAACATTCAGTACTTC.